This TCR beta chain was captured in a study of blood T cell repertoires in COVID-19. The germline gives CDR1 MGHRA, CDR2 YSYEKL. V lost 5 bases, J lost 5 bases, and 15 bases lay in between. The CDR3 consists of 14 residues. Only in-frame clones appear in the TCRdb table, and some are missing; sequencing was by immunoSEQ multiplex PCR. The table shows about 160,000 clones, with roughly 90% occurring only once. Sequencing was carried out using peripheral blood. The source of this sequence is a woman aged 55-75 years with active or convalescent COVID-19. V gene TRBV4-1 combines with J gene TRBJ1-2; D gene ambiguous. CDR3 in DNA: TGCGCCAGCAGCTGGCCGGGGAATGGGTATGGCTACACCTTC. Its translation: CASSWPGNGYGYTF.